What follows are 27 T cell receptor beta chains derived from one specimen sequenced in a study of blood T cell repertoires in COVID-19 (dated by TCRdb to about 2020). The protocol used for the library was the immunoSEQ multiplex PCR assay. TCRdb stores this immuneACCESS table with in-frame sequences only. Part of the clones is absent; in the studies checked, under half of the shortfall reflects unresolved V genes, and no reason is known for the rest. This sample gives 30,000 to 35,000 clones in total; 70% to 90% of them show up just once. The leading ten clones occupy 7.5% to 10% of the sample. Sequenced: peripheral blood. These receptors originate from an elderly man with active COVID-19.

CDR3 bases: TGCGCCAGCATTGGGACAGGGGGTCTGGAGACCCAGTACTTC. It translates to CASIGTGGLETQYF. The genes are TRBV23-1 and TRBJ2-5, with 11 nucleotides matching TRBD1. TRBV23-1 has ORF status, its function being uncertain. The CDR3 spans 14 residues. After removal of 7 bases from V and 5 bases from J, the junction contained 6 bases not matched to a gene.

The rearrangement links TRBV18 to TRBJ1-2; D perhaps matches TRBD1 (6 bases). The CDR3 runs 14 residues. Per the germline V gene, CDR1 is KGHSH and CDR2 is LQKENI. Trimming removed 0 bases at V and 5 bases at J, with 10 bases between. The DNA for the CDR3 is TGTGCCAGCTCACCACCTGGGGGGGCATATGGCTACACCTTC. It encodes CASSPPGGAYGYTF.

This clone appeared a single time. The chain combines TRBV9 with TRBJ2-6, with a weak D call TRBD2 (5 bases). The CDR3 totals 15 residues. V was cut by 0 bases and J by 1 base, with 5 bases left in between. Germline V gene sequence: CDR1 SGDLS, CDR2 YYNGEE. Here the CDR3 DNA reads TGTGCCAGCAGCGTAGGAGGGTCTGGGGCCAACGTCCTGACTTTC. Protein: CASSVGGSGANVLTF.

CDR3 sequence (DNA): TGTGCCAGCAGCTTAGCGCGGGGGACGAGTTATGGCTACACCTTC. This gives the protein CASSLARGTSYGYTF. The V gene is TRBV7-2, the J gene TRBJ1-2; possibly TRBD1 for D (5 bases). Trimming pared 0 bases from V and 5 bases from J, leaving 13 bases between. Looked up from germline, CDR1 is SGHTA and CDR2 is FQGNSA. The CDR3 is 15 residues long. Drawing the rest from reference TRBV7-2 and TRBJ1-2, the complete variable domain is GAGVSQSPSNKVTEKGKDVELRCDPISGHTALYWYRQSLGQGLEFLIYFQGNSAPDKSGLPSDRFSAERTGGSVSTLTIQRTQQEDSAVYLCASSLARGTSYGYTFGSGTRLTVV.

J is TRBJ1-4 and V is TRBV19; TRBD1 is a possible D gene (6 bases). The CDR3 consists of 14 residues. Germline V lookup: CDR1 LNHDA, CDR2 SQIVND (reference sequence). V was cut by 7 bases and J by 5 bases, with 14 bases left in between. CDR3 amino acids: CASKLRGENEKLFF. In DNA, the CDR3 is TGTGCCAGTAAACTCAGGGGCGAAAATGAAAAACTGTTTTTT.

This chain links TRBV2 with TRBJ2-5; D gene unclear. This CDR3 contains 13 residues. CDR1 and CDR2 from the germline V gene are SNHLY and FYNNEI. V gave up 4 bases and J gave up 2 bases, with 8 bases separating them. CDR3 region: CASSVQIQETQYF. DNA for the CDR3: TGTGCCAGCAGTGTCCAGATACAAGAGACCCAGTACTTC. The full variable domain, its missing parts supplied by reference TRBV2 and TRBJ2-5, is EPEVTQTPSHQVTQMGQEVILRCVPISNHLYFYWYRQILGQKVEFLVSFYNNEISEKSEIFDDQFSVERPDGSNFTLKIRSTKLEDSAMYFCASSVQIQETQYFGPGTRLLVL.

This clone occurred once. The rearrangement uses TRBV28 and TRBJ1-3; tentative D call: TRBD1 (5 bases). Trimming pared 6 bases from V and 0 bases from J, leaving 9 bases between. The CDR3 totals 14 residues. The V gene's germline CDR1 is MDHEN and CDR2 SYDVKM. The CDR3 region is CASSPRGSGNTIYF. The DNA of the CDR3 is TGTGCCAGCAGCCCAAGGGGCTCTGGAAACACCATATATTTT.

The chain combines TRBV4-3 with TRBJ1-1; 7 nucleotides agree with TRBD1. The CDR3 length is 14 residues. V trimming: 4 bases; J trimming: 4 bases; junction bases outside the gene matches: 6. Germline lookup yields CDR1 LGHNA and CDR2 YSLEER. CDR3 sequence (DNA): TGCGCCAGCAGCCGGGGACAGACCGGCACTGAAGCTTTCTTT. This sequence encodes CASSRGQTGTEAFF.

The gene calls are TRBV6-4 and TRBJ2-5; D call uncertain. Between the trimmed V and J ends, which lost 2 bases and 4 bases, there was a span of 11 bases. CDR3 size: 14 residues. Germline loops: CDR1 MRHNA, CDR2 SNTAGT. CDR3 loop: CASSDDRVRETQYF. In nucleotides, the CDR3 is TGTGCCAGCAGTGACGATCGGGTGAGAGAGACCCAGTACTTC.

The V and J genes are TRBV6-5 and TRBJ1-4; possibly TRBD1 for D (5 bases). The length of the CDR3 is 14 residues. In germline, CDR1 is MNHEY, CDR2 SVGAGI. The ends were cut back, 4 bases at V and 2 bases at J, with 8 bases in the middle. The CDR3 nucleotides read TGTGCCAGCAGTTCCCCAGGGACTAATGAAAAACTGTTTTTT. It codes for CASSSPGTNEKLFF.

The V call is TRBV28, the J call TRBJ2-5; 11 nucleotides agree with TRBD1. The germline V gene has CDR1 MDHEN and CDR2 SYDVKM. The CDR3 extends over 16 amino acids. The V segment lost 4 bases and the J segment 1 base; nucleotides outside the gene matches: 5. The CDR3 reads CASSSPGQGGQETQYF. The CDR3 coding sequence is TGTGCCAGCAGTTCCCCGGGACAGGGGGGCCAAGAGACCCAGTACTTC.

This clone rates as medium-sized. The chain carries TRBV18 and TRBJ2-7; the D gene is possibly TRBD1 (5 bases). CDR1 is KGHSH and CDR2 is LQKENI in the germline V gene. V lost 3 bases and J 2 bases, leaving 11 bases between the germline ends. CDR3 length: 14 amino acids. CDR3 DNA: TGTGCCAGCTCACCTGGACAAGAGACCTACGAGCAGTACTTC. Translation: CASSPGQETYEQYF.

This clone was found a few times. The V call is TRBV19, the J call TRBJ1-5; 12 bases are a match to TRBD1. Germline-derived CDR1 and CDR2 are LNHDA and SQIVND (reference sequence). This CDR3 has 15 amino acids. V dropped 3 bases and J dropped 6; count of bases not matched to a gene: 3. CDR3 nucleotide sequence: TGTGCCAGTAGTATCGGGGACAGGGGGCCTCAGCCCCAGCATTTT. The encoded protein is CASSIGDRGPQPQHF.

The chain employs TRBV5-1 and TRBJ1-6; a possible D gene is TRBD1 (5 bases). Germline V CDR1 and CDR2: SGHRS, YFSETQ. V lost 0 bases and J 6 bases, leaving 13 bases between the germline ends. The CDR3 runs 16 residues. The CDR3 DNA reads as TGCGCCAGCAGCTTGGTTGGGCCCGGGGGTAATTCACCCCTCCACTTT. This gives the protein CASSLVGPGGNSPLHF.

In DNA, the CDR3 is TGTGCCTGGGCAGCGGGGGGTTCCTACGAGCAGTACTTC. This gives the protein CAWAAGGSYEQYF. This chain connects TRBV30 to TRBJ2-7; the match to TRBD2 covers 9 bases. CDR1 is GTSNPN, CDR2 SVGIG, per germline (reference sequence). The J segment lost 1 base and the V segment lost 5 bases, leaving 3 bases of the junction unmatched. The CDR3 is 13 residues long. The full variable domain, its missing parts supplied by reference TRBV30 and TRBJ2-7, is SQTIHQWPATLVQPVGSPLSLECTVEGTSNPNLYWYRQAAGRGLQLLFYSVGIGQISSEVPQNLSASRPQDRQFILSSKKLLLSDSGFYLCAWAAGGSYEQYFGPGTRLTVT.

V usage is TRBV7-8 and J usage is TRBJ1-1; D gene uncertain. Germline-derived CDR1 and CDR2 are SGHVS and FQNEAQ. The CDR3 is 15 amino acids. V was clipped by 5 bases and J by 4 bases, with 17 bases between them. The CDR3, as DNA: TGTGCCAGCAGCCGCGATCGGAAAACGGGCACTGAAGCTTTCTTT. Its translation is CASSRDRKTGTEAFF.

The table lists this clone with a few counts. V usage is TRBV7-9 and J usage is TRBJ1-1; D unresolved. The CDR3 contains 14 residues. Germline lookup yields CDR1 SEHNR and CDR2 FQNEAQ (reference sequence). V was pared by 7 bases and J by 11 bases, with 23 bases between. CDR3 residues: CASNAGYTGSSAFF. DNA of the CDR3: TGTGCCAGCAACGCGGGCTATACGGGGTCTAGTGCTTTCTTT.

This clone was found a few times. The chain carries TRBV6-5 and TRBJ1-1; 8 bases line up with TRBD1. Germline values: CDR1 MNHEY, CDR2 SVGAGI. The CDR3 sequence is 14 residues long. V dropped 6 bases and J dropped 3; count of bases not matched to a gene: 6. CDR3 coding DNA: TGTGCCAGCAGCGGAAACAGGGGGGACACTGAAGCTTTCTTT. Residues: CASSGNRGDTEAFF.

The rearrangement links TRBV2 to TRBJ2-7; D is uncertain. Germline V CDR1 and CDR2: SNHLY, FYNNEI. The CDR3 length is 14 residues. V was pared by 6 bases and J by 2 bases, with 14 bases between. Written as DNA, the CDR3 is TGTGCCAGCAGACCGGTTGGCGGAGCCTACGAGCAGTACTTC. Its protein product is CASRPVGGAYEQYF.

This clone is classed as medium-sized. The chain has TRBV5-6 and TRBJ1-2; TRBD1 matches 8 bases. Germline V gene lookup returns CDR1 SGHDT and CDR2 YYEEEE. The CDR3 contains 13 residues. V shed 4 bases and J 6 bases; nucleotides not matched to a gene: 5. The CDR3 DNA reads TGTGCCAGCAGCGCGACAGGGGTCCATGGCTACACCTTC. Residues: CASSATGVHGYTF.

The rearrangement links TRBV2 to TRBJ2-5; no clear D. There are 12 residues in the CDR3. Trimming stripped 4 bases from V and 7 bases from J, with 10 bases between. Germline V gene sequence: CDR1 SNHLY, CDR2 FYNNEI. The CDR3: CASSVPHGTQYF. CDR3 coding DNA: TGTGCCAGCAGTGTACCACATGGGACCCAGTACTTC.

This sequence joins TRBV20-1 and TRBJ2-7; no firm D call. V lost 3 bases and J 4 bases, leaving 19 bases between the germline ends. The CDR3 is 15 amino acids. Looked up from germline, CDR1 is DFQATT and CDR2 is SNEGSKA (reference sequence). DNA of the CDR3: TGCAGTGCTAGTAATCCTAGGTCCATAGTATACGAGCAGTACTTC. Its protein product is CSASNPRSIVYEQYF.

This chain's CDR3 is CASSLYRTSGEFF. Here the CDR3 DNA reads TGTGCCAGCAGCTTATATCGGACTAGCGGGGAGTTCTTC. The chain carries TRBV7-2 and TRBJ2-1; 12 nucleotides match TRBD2. With V trimmed by 2 bases and J by 14 bases, 4 bases remained unmatched. This CDR3 has 13 residues. Germline V CDR1 and CDR2: SGHTA, FQGNSA. The whole variable domain, filled in from reference TRBV7-2 and TRBJ2-1, reads GAGVSQSPSNKVTEKGKDVELRCDPISGHTALYWYRQSLGQGLEFLIYFQGNSAPDKSGLPSDRFSAERTGGSVSTLTIQRTQQEDSAVYLCASSLYRTSGEFFGPGTRLTVL.

This chain connects TRBV15 to TRBJ2-1, with 9 bases fitting TRBD2. The CDR3 is made up of 16 amino acids. V trimming: 1 base; J trimming: 9 bases; junction bases outside the gene matches: 10. From germline, CDR1 is LNHNV and CDR2 YYDKDF (reference sequence). The CDR3 DNA follows: TGTGCCACCAGCAGAGGTCGAGGCGGGGGGGGCTCTGAGCAGTTCTTC. It specifies CATSRGRGGGGSEQFF.

The CDR3 sequence is CASSLLAGGSDEQYF. The CDR3, as DNA: TGTGCCAGCAGCTTACTAGCGGGGGGTAGCGACGAGCAGTACTTC. The chain is built from TRBV7-2 and TRBJ2-7; TRBD2 matches 11 bases. Germline V CDR1 and CDR2: SGHTA, FQGNSA. The trim removed 2 bases at V and 5 bases at J, leaving 5 bases unmatched. This CDR3 has 15 residues.

This chain connects TRBV18 to TRBJ2-7, with 10 bases identical to TRBD2. The germline gives CDR1 KGHSH, CDR2 LQKENI. The length of the CDR3 is 14 residues. The J segment lost 6 bases and the V segment lost 0 bases, leaving 2 bases of the junction unmatched. CDR3 protein: CASSPPSGGAEQYF. CDR3 sequence (DNA): TGTGCCAGCTCACCACCCAGCGGGGGGGCCGAGCAGTACTTC.

The rearrangement uses TRBV5-1 and TRBJ2-1; D might be TRBD1 (6 bases). The V gene's germline CDR1 is SGHRS and CDR2 YFSETQ. The CDR3 runs 14 residues. With 5 bases removed from V and 2 bases from J, the gap between germline ends came to 11 bases. Written as DNA, the CDR3 is TGCGCCAGCAGTGACCAGGGGCCCTACAATGAGCAGTTCTTC. Translating it yields CASSDQGPYNEQFF.